This T cell receptor (beta chain) is drawn from a study of blood T cell repertoires in COVID-19. V shed 1 base and J 5 bases; nucleotides not matched to a gene: 5. The CDR3 has 16 residues. Germline lookup yields CDR1 KGHSH and CDR2 LQKENI. Profiled with immunoSEQ multiplex PCR; TCRdb holds only in-frame clones, not every one. Of 25,000 to 30,000 clones detected, about 65% appear once; the ten largest clones hold about 17%. The TCR comes from a human donor in a cohort sampled during active COVID-19. The sample was peripheral blood. This chain connects TRBV18 to TRBJ2-2; TRBD1 matches 9 bases. Here the CDR3 reads CASSPRGQGGTGELFF. DNA of the CDR3: TGTGCCAGCTCACCACGGGGACAGGGAGGAACCGGGGAGCTGTTTTTT.